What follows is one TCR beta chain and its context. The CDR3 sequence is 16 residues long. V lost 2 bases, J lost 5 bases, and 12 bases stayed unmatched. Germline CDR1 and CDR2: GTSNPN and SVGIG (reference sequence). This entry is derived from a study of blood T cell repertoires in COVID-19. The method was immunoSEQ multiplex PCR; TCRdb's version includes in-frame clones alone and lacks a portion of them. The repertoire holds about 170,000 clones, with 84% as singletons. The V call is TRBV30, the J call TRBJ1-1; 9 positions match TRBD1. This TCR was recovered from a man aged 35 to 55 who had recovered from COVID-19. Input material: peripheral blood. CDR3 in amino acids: CAWSRDRVGERTEAFF. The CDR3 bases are TGTGCCTGGAGTCGGGACAGGGTTGGGGAACGTACTGAAGCTTTCTTT.